Following are 25 T cell receptor beta chains from one sample sequenced in a study of blood T cells in healthy people across ages. Primers used in a second PCR of roughly 6 to 12 cycles were a sample-barcoded 5' primer and a J-beta primer mix. MiXCR was run by TCRdb on the 5' RACE reads, yielding one entry per CDR3 protein. The sample has 700,000 to 800,000 distinct CDR3 sequences; roughly 45% are singletons. Sequenced input: blood. The receptors originated from a woman aged 55-69 years in good health.

A few counts support this clonotype. J is TRBJ2-7 and V is TRBV29-1; 12 nucleotides match TRBD2. The germline V gene has CDR1 SQVTM and CDR2 ANQGSEA. This CDR3 region has 14 residues. V shed 6 bases and J 5 bases; nucleotides not matched to a gene: 8. CDR3 protein: CSVRASGGVNEQYF. CDR3 nucleotides: TGCAGCGTCAGGGCTAGCGGGGGGGTCAACGAGCAGTACTTC.

J is TRBJ2-7 and V is TRBV12-3 or TRBV12-4; D is uncertain. CDR3 length: 13 amino acids. Trimming removed 5 bases from V and 3 bases from J, with 11 bases in between. CDR3 in amino acids: CASSVGSRYEQYF. DNA of the CDR3: TGTGCCAGCAGTGTTGGCAGCCGCTACGAGCAGTACTTC.

A word on this clonotype: One end of the junction varies from germline; a read error may be responsible. The chain combines TRBV20-1 with TRBJ2-7; no clear D gene. This CDR3 has 13 residues. Germline-derived CDR1 and CDR2 are DFQATT and SNEGSKA (reference sequence). The CDR3 coding sequence is TGCAGTGCTAGGCCAGCCCGCTCCTACGTGCAGTACTTC. It translates to CSARPARSYVQYF.

The genes are TRBV29-1 and TRBJ2-7, with TRBD1 matching over 8 bases. V shed 6 bases, J shed 3 bases, and the junction held 7 bases outside the gene matches. Per the germline V gene, CDR1 is SQVTM and CDR2 is ANQGSEA. CDR3 length: 13 amino acids. In DNA, the CDR3 is TGCAGCGTCGCTCGAGGACAGGGCTACGAGCAGTACTTC. It translates to CSVARGQGYEQYF.

This rearrangement joins TRBV19 to TRBJ1-6; D is perhaps TRBD1 (6 bases). In germline, CDR1 is LNHDA, CDR2 SQIVND (reference sequence). Trimming cost V 4 bases and J 10 bases, with 11 bases left between them. CDR3 length: 13 residues. In DNA form, the CDR3 reads TGTGCCAGTAGTACTCGAGGGGGATCACCCCTCCACTTT. Translation: CASSTRGGSPLHF.

Many counts were recorded for this clonotype. The J gene is TRBJ2-4, the V gene TRBV20-1; D is possibly TRBD2 (7 bases). The CDR3 has 16 residues. Deletions cut 0 bases from V and 0 bases from J, with 12 bases between. Germline assignment: CDR1 DFQATT and CDR2 SNEGSKA (reference sequence). The CDR3 nucleotides are TGCAGTGCTAGAGATGGGGGGGCGCTAGCCAAAAACATTCAGTACTTC. This codes for CSARDGGALAKNIQYF.

This clonotype has more than one count but fewer than ten. The chain carries TRBV7-2 and TRBJ2-4; perhaps TRBD2 as D (5 bases). The end of the DNA is better explained by TRBJ2-7, so the J call may be wrong. The germline gives CDR1 SGHTA, CDR2 FQGNSA. The CDR3 consists of 14 residues. The CDR3 DNA reads TGTGCCAGCAGCCCTGTGGCGGGCGTATACGAGCAGTACTTC. It is translated as CASSPVAGVYEQYF.

The chain employs TRBV7-3 and TRBJ2-5; TRBD1 agrees at 9 bases. CDR3 size: 15 residues. J was trimmed by 11 bases and V by 4 bases; bases with no gene match: 14. Germline V gene sequence: CDR1 SGHTA, CDR2 FQGTGA. The CDR3 DNA reads as TGTGCCAGCAGCTACCCCGGGACAGGGTGGGATGAGCAGTACTTC. It is translated as CASSYPGTGWDEQYF.

A few counts support this clonotype. The genes are TRBV29-1 and TRBJ1-1, with 7 bases that match TRBD1. This CDR3 contains 11 residues. The V gene's germline CDR1 is SQVTM and CDR2 ANQGSEA. V shed 7 bases, J shed 11 bases, and the junction held 10 bases outside the gene matches. CDR3 in amino acids: CSALAGQVAFF. CDR3 coding DNA: TGCAGCGCCCTAGCAGGACAGGTCGCTTTCTTT.

This clonotype appeared a single time. A read error may account for a junction end that differs from germline. V gene TRBV2 combines with J gene TRBJ2-1; 8 nucleotides line up with TRBD2. Germline values: CDR1 SNHLY, CDR2 FYNNEI. The CDR3 has 16 amino acids. CDR3 loop: CTSSAFSGVSYNEQFF. DNA for the CDR3: TGTACCAGCAGTGCATTTAGCGGGGTTTCCTACAATGAGCAGTTCTTC.

This clonotype came up a few times. The chain has TRBV6-1 and TRBJ1-6; D unresolved. Germline CDR1 MNHNS, CDR2 SASEGT. There are 12 residues in the CDR3. Trimming took off 8 bases at V and 10 bases at J, with 12 bases between the two ends. The CDR3 loop reads CASVNQNSPLHF. CDR3 DNA sequence: TGTGCCAGCGTAAATCAGAACTCACCCCTCCACTTT.

The table lists this clonotype with a few counts. This rearrangement joins TRBV6-2 or TRBV6-3 to TRBJ2-1; 9 nucleotides line up with TRBD2. The J call may be in error: the DNA end matches TRBJ2-7 better. The germline CDR1 and CDR2 sequences are MNHEY and SVGEGT. This CDR3 is built from 14 residues. Here the CDR3 reads CASSFTSGYNEQYF. The CDR3 DNA follows: TGTGCCAGCAGTTTCACTAGCGGGTACAATGAGCAGTACTTC.

This clonotype was counted a few times. V and J are TRBV6-2 or TRBV6-3 and TRBJ2-7; TRBD1 matches 10 bases. Losses at the gene ends were 7 bases for V and 3 bases for J; bases not matched to a gene: 9. CDR1 MNHEY and CDR2 SVGEGT come from the germline V gene. The CDR3 loop spans 15 amino acids. CDR3 DNA sequence: TGTGCCAGCACCAACACGAGGACAGGGGGCTACGAGCAGTACTTC. Translating it yields CASTNTRTGGYEQYF.

At least ten counts were recorded for this clonotype. V gene TRBV3-1 combines with J gene TRBJ2-1, with TRBD2 matching 7 bases. The CDR3 loop spans 15 amino acids. The V and J ends lost 1 base and 7 bases, in that order; junction bases with no gene match: 7. Germline CDR1 reads LGHDT; CDR2 reads YNNKEL (reference sequence). CDR3 nucleotides: TGTGCCAGCAGCCAAGCTGCTAGCGGATGGAATGAGCAGTTCTTC. Protein sequence: CASSQAASGWNEQFF.

The chain carries TRBV28 and TRBJ2-1; either TRBD1 or TRBD2 may fit D (5 bases each). V was clipped by 5 bases and J by 8 bases, with 13 bases between them. CDR1 is MDHEN and CDR2 is SYDVKM in the germline V gene. The CDR3 runs 13 residues. The CDR3 DNA is TGTGCCAGCAGTCTGAGGGGCGCGGATGAGCAGTTCTTC. Translated, it gives CASSLRGADEQFF.

This chain connects TRBV12-3 or TRBV12-4 to TRBJ2-5, with D possibly being TRBD1 (6 bases). CDR3 size: 13 residues. The V end was cut by 7 bases, the J end by 11 bases, with 20 bases between. CDR3 sequence (DNA): TGTGCCAGCACCCTCAGGGGCTGGAATGAGCAGTACTTC. As protein: CASTLRGWNEQYF.

In nucleotides, the CDR3 is TGTGCCAGCACGGACCGAGACAGTGGGCGCGAGCAGTACTTC. This encodes CASTDRDSGREQYF. The rearrangement joins TRBV27 to TRBJ2-7; D possibly corresponds to TRBD1 (5 bases). With 7 bases removed from V and 6 bases from J, the gap between germline ends came to 19 bases. The CDR3 contains 14 residues. CDR1 and CDR2 from the germline V gene are MNHEY and SMNVEV (reference sequence).

This clonotype has a count of ten or more. This chain joins TRBV10-3 and TRBJ2-3, with 9 positions matching TRBD2. V lost 0 bases to trimming and J lost 3 bases; unmatched junction nucleotides: 4. The CDR3 runs to 16 residues. The germline CDR1 and CDR2 sequences are ENHRY and SYGVKD. CDR3 sequence reads: CAISESNSGRTDTQYF. DNA for the CDR3: TGTGCCATCAGTGAGTCGAACAGCGGGAGGACAGATACGCAGTATTTT.

The table lists this clonotype with a count of one. The chain uses TRBV4-1 and TRBJ2-4; no reliable D call. Matching the DNA end better, TRBJ2-7 makes the J call doubtful. The CDR3 sequence is 18 residues long. Germline loops: CDR1 MGHRA, CDR2 YSYEKL. As DNA, the CDR3 is TGCGCCAGCAGCTTCCACCATGATCAGAACGGTCTAGCCTACGAGCAGTACTTC. It encodes CASSFHHDQNGLAYEQYF.

This clonotype occurred a few times. V gene TRBV27 combines with J gene TRBJ2-3; tentative D call: TRBD2 (5 bases). CDR1 and CDR2 (germline): MNHEY, SMNVEV (reference sequence). V was cut by 3 bases and J by 6 bases, with 7 bases left in between. This CDR3 has 12 amino acids. In DNA, the CDR3 is TGTGCCAGCAGTTTTATAGCGGATACGCAGTATTTT. This codes for CASSFIADTQYF.

This chain joins TRBV6-5 and TRBJ2-6; 7 bases line up with TRBD1. Losses at the gene ends were 8 bases for V and 0 bases for J; bases not matched to a gene: 7. Germline V lookup: CDR1 MNHEY, CDR2 SVGAGI. CDR3 size: 16 residues. The CDR3 DNA reads as TGTGCCAGCGGTTCCCAGGGGGTCTCTGGGGCCAACGTCCTGACTTTC. Protein sequence: CASGSQGVSGANVLTF.

The sample holds many counts of this clonotype. The chain has TRBV7-2 and TRBJ2-7; perhaps TRBD2 as D (5 bases). This CDR3 contains 13 residues. The germline V and J ends were trimmed by 0 bases and 7 bases, with 10 bases remaining between them. Germline V gives CDR1 SGHTA, CDR2 FQGNSA. The CDR3 spells CASSLAGVGEQYF. Written as DNA, the CDR3 is TGTGCCAGCAGCTTAGCGGGAGTCGGGGAGCAGTACTTC. Looking up the rest from reference TRBV7-2 and TRBJ2-7 gives the full variable domain: GAGVSQSPSNKVTEKGKDVELRCDPISGHTALYWYRQSLGQGLEFLIYFQGNSAPDKSGLPSDRFSAERTGGSVSTLTIQRTQQEDSAVYLCASSLAGVGEQYFGPGTRLTVT.

The chain has TRBV10-3 and TRBJ2-1, with D tentatively TRBD1 (5 bases). Trimming cost V 3 bases and J 7 bases, with 13 bases left between them. CDR3 length equals 14 residues. The germline V gene encodes CDR1 ENHRY and CDR2 SYGVKD. For the CDR3, the DNA is TGTGCCATCAGTGAAGGGGCTCTGGGGAATGAGCAGTTCTTC. Its protein product is CAISEGALGNEQFF.

There are many counts of this clonotype. The chain uses TRBV29-1 and TRBJ2-5; 10 bases are a match to TRBD2. The ends lost 3 bases at V and 2 bases at J; junction bases unmatched: 9. CDR3 size: 16 residues. Germline V gene data show CDR1 as SQVTM and CDR2 as ANQGSEA. The CDR3: CSVDPPSGGFQETQYF. CDR3 DNA sequence: TGCAGCGTTGACCCCCCTAGCGGGGGCTTTCAAGAGACCCAGTACTTC.

A remark on this clonotype: A much larger clone sits a single nucleotide away, making a read error possible. This chain links TRBV4-1 with TRBJ2-7, with no clear D. The CDR3 length is 15 residues. Germline V CDR1 and CDR2: MGHRA, YSYEKL. V was clipped by 0 bases and J by 7 bases, with 16 bases between them. The DNA for the CDR3 is TGCGCCAGCAGCCAAGAACGAAGCTCCTACAATGAGCAGTACTTC. Translating it yields CASSQERSSYNEQYF.